A selection of T cell receptor beta chains follows, all from one sample in a study of brain T cells in children with intractable seizures. This table comes from immunoSEQ multiplex PCR, and its TCRdb copy is limited to in-frame clones, with some not included. The sample consists of 300,000 to 400,000 clones, approximately 93% of them appearing once. Material: peripheral blood, obtained 4 to 5 months after surgery. These receptors all stem from a boy in the first two years of life with tuberous sclerosis and intractable seizures. Each CDR3 is given with its conserved first and last residue.

j_gene: TRBJ2-3
v_gene: TRBV28
CDR3aa: CASSLLWVASDRTDTQYF

j_gene: TRBJ2-1
v_gene: TRBV4-1
CDR3aa: CASSQEPSTGTTSYNEQFF

j_gene: TRBJ2-5
v_gene: TRBV12-5
CDR3aa: CASGEETQYF

j_gene: TRBJ2-1
v_gene: TRBV4-1
CDR3aa: CASSQVARTAHEQFF

j_gene: TRBJ1-5
v_gene: TRBV19
CDR3aa: CASSIRTGPSNQPQHF

j_gene: TRBJ1-5
v_gene: TRBV12-3/TRBV12-4
CDR3aa: CASSLDRDQPQHF

j_gene: TRBJ1-1
v_gene: TRBV7-8
CDR3aa: CASSLRRNTEAFF

j_gene: TRBJ1-2
v_gene: TRBV27
CDR3aa: CASSPGLPYGYTF

j_gene: TRBJ2-3
v_gene: TRBV7-9
CDR3aa: CASSLRFQGLRDTQYF

j_gene: TRBJ2-1
v_gene: TRBV24-1
CDR3aa: CATSDHRGPTAQTYNEQFF

j_gene: TRBJ1-5
v_gene: TRBV19
CDR3aa: CASSNAVVTSNQPQHF

j_gene: TRBJ2-7
v_gene: TRBV30
CDR3aa: CAWSVRGSGRVSYEQYF

j_gene: TRBJ2-7
v_gene: TRBV6-5
CDR3aa: CASLRDGYEQYF

j_gene: TRBJ1-2
v_gene: TRBV14
CDR3aa: CASSQVGYGYTF

j_gene: TRBJ2-5
v_gene: TRBV5-6
CDR3aa: CASSVGLAGGLETQYF

j_gene: TRBJ2-5
v_gene: TRBV14
CDR3aa: CASSPSDRGILETQYF

j_gene: TRBJ1-5
v_gene: TRBV30
CDR3aa: CAWSVSWRDQPQHF

j_gene: TRBJ2-7
v_gene: TRBV2
CDR3aa: CASSGDRGAYEQYF

j_gene: TRBJ1-3
v_gene: TRBV21-1
CDR3aa: CASSKDVFSGNTIYF

j_gene: TRBJ2-5
v_gene: TRBV7-4
CDR3aa: CASSLEPWETQYF

j_gene: TRBJ2-3
v_gene: TRBV7-9
CDR3aa: CASSLRLLGTDTQYF

j_gene: TRBJ1-2
v_gene: TRBV7-9
CDR3aa: CASSEDRSTYGYTF

j_gene: TRBJ2-1
v_gene: TRBV29-1
CDR3aa: CSVRGTGARSSYNEQFF

j_gene: TRBJ2-1
v_gene: TRBV27
CDR3aa: CASSFWGGEQFF

j_gene: TRBJ1-1
v_gene: TRBV5-4
CDR3aa: CASSLVRDTEAFF

j_gene: TRBJ2-5
v_gene: TRBV28
CDR3aa: CASRIAVQETQYF

j_gene: TRBJ1-5
v_gene: TRBV2
CDR3aa: CASSGTANSNQPQHF

j_gene: TRBJ1-4
v_gene: TRBV9
CDR3aa: CASSPDAATNEKLFF

j_gene: TRBJ1-2
v_gene: TRBV27
CDR3aa: CASRPRGAHGYTF

j_gene: TRBJ2-3
v_gene: TRBV7-9
CDR3aa: CASSLTSGGIDTQYF

j_gene: TRBJ2-1
v_gene: TRBV7-9
CDR3aa: CASSLAGFGNEQFF

j_gene: TRBJ2-3
v_gene: TRBV6-1
CDR3aa: CASSESGSGSLDTQYF

j_gene: TRBJ2-7
v_gene: TRBV12-3/TRBV12-4
CDR3aa: CASSFTGHEQYF

j_gene: TRBJ1-3
v_gene: TRBV5-8
CDR3aa: CASSREGNTIYF

j_gene: TRBJ2-5
v_gene: TRBV25-1
CDR3aa: CASRGRQGNVLQYF

j_gene: TRBJ1-2
v_gene: TRBV12-5
CDR3aa: CASGLGQGAGGYTF

j_gene: TRBJ2-1
v_gene: TRBV19
CDR3aa: CASTRGLAGGLYNEQFF

j_gene: TRBJ1-3
v_gene: TRBV6-5
CDR3aa: CASSYEHSGNTIYF

j_gene: TRBJ1-2
v_gene: TRBV6-5
CDR3aa: CASRRTVDSYGYTF